This TCR gamma chain was sequenced during a study of intestinal T cells in coeliac disease (dated by TCRdb to the early 2020s). About the full investigation: In the TRG cohort, the mean age of coeliac patients was around 17 years compared with 50 to 65 years for controls, so the coeliac patients were much younger than the controls. In the TCR-delta (TRD) cohort, there were duodenal biopsies from 11 coeliac disease patients and 11 non-coeliac controls. Duodenal biopsies from 33 coeliac disease patients and approximately 23 non-coeliac controls were included in a second, larger TCR-gamma (TRG) cohort.

Libraries were built with multiplex PCR. The sample was run on an Ion Torrent PGM. TRG repertoires were amplified from 150 to 200 ng of biopsy DNA using the LymphoTrack kit, whose primers carry Illumina adapters. TRG amplicons were purified with AMPure XP beads, quantified on a 2100 Bioanalyzer, and pooled equimolarly. Sequencing of TRG libraries was performed on an Ion PGM instrument. The paper's data handling went like this. Using FastX, any read was removed if more than 10% of its nucleotides had quality scores below the third quartile calculated per patient. IMGT/HighV-QUEST was used to align the reads, assigning V, D and J genes, identifying CDR3 regions and assessing functionality. After the sequences were translated into amino acids, every sequence predicted to be non-functional was thrown out. CDR3s were broken into kmers both with and without positional annotation, kmer frequencies were analysed by PCA, and samples were clustered using each of the 1023 combinations of PCs 1-10. Leave-one-out cross-validation was used to validate the classification, with parameters re-optimised on the remaining samples in each round. Using the vegan R package, Shannon diversity was calculated from repeated random subsamples whose size matched the lowest read count. Clone calls in TCRdb were regenerated from the public reads with CATT, after which identical DNA sequences shared one row. The V and J calls follow TCRdb's processing rather than the paper's. The sample table shows 900 or so gamma-chain clones, and about 46% are seen once. Of the sample, 25% is held by the ten largest clones.

General conclusions and limits of the study: TRG clustering correctly classified 51 of 54 biopsies (approximately 94%), with a reported leave-one-out accuracy of approximately 90%. TRD kmer-based clustering correctly classified all 22 biopsies in training, with a reported leave-one-out accuracy of over 85%. Repeated CDR3 amino acid sequences could not be distinguished from PCR duplicates in the analysis. Age was significantly different between the coeliac and control groups, but splitting the analysis by age did not give a significant classification. FFPE-derived DNA was found to be relatively degraded, and loss of a proportion of TCR sequences in each sample was likely caused by this degradation.

For each case, genomic DNA was isolated from ten 5-um FFPE scrolls with the QIAamp DNA FFPE tissue kit. Fully anonymised formalin-fixed paraffin-embedded duodenal biopsies surplus to diagnostic needs were used to test TCR repertoire-based classification of coeliac disease. Controls had no clinical or histological suspicion of coeliac disease and underwent upper endoscopy for reflux, dyspepsia or gastritis. V and J are trimmed by 12 bases and 10 bases, and the gene matches miss 18 bases of the junction. Including the terminal cysteine and phenylalanine, the CDR3 comprises 12 residues. The entry retains the CDR3 DNA only, 36 bases that are in frame from base 1. CDR1 is given as VENAVY and CDR2 as YDSYNSRV, both from the germline V gene. This clone has only a few counts. Which antigen it targets is not known. Per-base quality was not reported, and no clone a single base away is much larger than it.

The rearranged chain carries TRGV8 and TRGJ1 or TRGJ2. What was sequenced was a duodenal biopsy. The TCR was taken from a human donor who served as a control with a normal duodenal biopsy, not a healthy volunteer. The bases are TGTGCCCACCTGGGATCCCACCCGAAGAAACTCTTT. Its product reads: CAHLGSHPKKLF.